One and the same sample provided the 31 T cell receptor beta chains below, sequenced in a study of prognosis after radiotherapy for stage I lung cancer. Genomic DNA served as the source from which two-round multiplex PCR generated TCR beta CDR3 amplicons. It was primers specific to each TRBV and TRBJ gene that first-round PCR used. TCRdb analysed the multiplex PCR reads with MiXCR anew, one entry per CDR3 protein. The repertoire holds 30,000 to 40,000 distinct CDR3 sequences, with around 30% as singletons. The input for sequencing was PBMCs, taken before or after stereotactic body radiation therapy (not recorded which). These receptors came from a donor over 45 with non-small cell lung cancer.

This clonotype showed up just a few times. The chain couples TRBV4-3 to TRBJ2-2; D uncertain. V lost 0 bases to trimming and J lost 6 bases, with 11 bases between them. The CDR3 runs to 15 residues. From germline, CDR1 is LGHNA and CDR2 YSLEER. The CDR3 coding sequence is TGCGCCAGCAGCCAAGAGGGTCCGAGCGCCGGGGAGCTGTTTTTT. This codes for CASSQEGPSAGELFF.

This clonotype was detected ten times or more. CDR3 protein: CSAVQQGAGETQYF. The CDR3 DNA follows: TGCAGTGCTGTCCAGCAGGGGGCAGGAGAGACCCAGTACTTC. This rearrangement joins TRBV20-1 to TRBJ2-5; 8 nucleotides agree with TRBD1. The CDR3 has 14 residues. Germline CDR1 DFQATT, CDR2 SNEGSKA (reference sequence). Unmatched junction bases numbered 9, after V lost 5 bases and J lost 4 bases.

This clonotype has only a few counts. With a much larger clone just one base away, this may be a read error. The rearrangement joins TRBV9 to TRBJ2-1, with 10 bases identical to TRBD2. The CDR3 covers 15 residues. Germline values: CDR1 SGDLS, CDR2 YYNGEE. In DNA form, the CDR3 reads TGTGCCAGCAGCGCCTCTAGCGGGGGTTACAATAAGCAGTTCTTC. Translating gives CASSASSGGYNKQFF.

In regard to this clonotype: It is likely a read error: a sequence one base away is far more abundant. The rearrangement uses TRBV6-1 and TRBJ2-7; no definite D call. Germline V gene data show CDR1 as MNHNS and CDR2 as SASEGT. The CDR3 has 14 amino acids. This chain's CDR3 is CVSSYTASTYEQYF. The CDR3 DNA follows: TGTGTCAGCAGTTATACAGCCTCTACCTACGAGCAGTACTTC.

This clonotype appeared many times. The chain couples TRBV12-3 or TRBV12-4 to TRBJ1-1; a possible D gene is TRBD1 (5 bases). V gave up 3 bases and J gave up 0 bases, with 8 bases separating them. There are 14 residues in the CDR3. CDR3 region: CASSFSGLNTEAFF. CDR3 nucleotides: TGTGCCAGCAGTTTCTCAGGGTTGAACACTGAAGCTTTCTTT.

V gene TRBV6-2 or TRBV6-3 combines with J gene TRBJ2-1; D remains unclear. V lost 8 bases and J 6 bases, leaving 8 bases between the germline ends. The germline V gene has CDR1 MNHEY and CDR2 SVGEGT. This CDR3 region has 11 residues. CDR3 protein: CASAASNEQFF. The CDR3 bases are TGTGCCAGCGCGGCTAGCAATGAGCAGTTCTTC.

To note about this clonotype: This may come from a read error, since a much larger clone is one base off. The chain couples TRBV15 to TRBJ1-1, with D unresolved. The germline V gene encodes CDR1 LNHNV and CDR2 YYDKDF (reference sequence). The CDR3 loop spans 14 amino acids. V gave up 7 bases and J gave up 4 bases, with 16 bases separating them. The CDR3 nucleotides read TGTGCCACCACCCCGACGCGACTCCCCACTGAAGCTTTCTTT. Amino acid sequence: CATTPTRLPTEAFF. Looking up the rest from reference TRBV15 and TRBJ1-1 gives the full variable domain: DAMVIQNPRYQVTQFGKPVTLSCSQTLNHNVMYWYQQKSSQAPKLLFHYYDKDFNNEADTPDNFQSRRPNTSFCFLDIRSPGLGDTAMYLCATTPTRLPTEAFFGQGTRLTVV.

This clonotype was seen ten or more times. The rearrangement uses TRBV30 and TRBJ1-5, with D unresolved. This CDR3 is 13 amino acids long. V lost 3 bases and J lost 1, with 7 bases in between. From germline, CDR1 is GTSNPN and CDR2 SVGIG (reference sequence). CDR3 nucleotides: TGTGCCTGGAGCCTCGGGAGCAATCAGCCCCAGCATTTT. Translated, it gives CAWSLGSNQPQHF.

This clonotype was found many times. The rearrangement uses TRBV12-3 or TRBV12-4 and TRBJ2-5, with 9 bases that match TRBD1. There are 14 residues in the CDR3. V trimming: 3 bases; J trimming: 2 bases; junction bases outside the gene matches: 1. CDR3 sequence: CASSLTGGQETQYF. The CDR3 nucleotides are TGTGCCAGCAGTTTGACAGGGGGACAAGAGACCCAGTACTTC.

In this sample, this clonotype turned up many times. This sequence may be a read error, since a much larger clone differs from it by one base. This chain uses TRBV5-4 with TRBJ2-2; 8 nucleotides line up with TRBD1. The J segment lost 6 bases and the V segment lost 2 bases, leaving 0 bases of the junction unmatched. Germline CDR1 reads SGHNT; CDR2 reads YYREEE (reference sequence). The CDR3 is 13 residues long. For the CDR3, the DNA is TGTGCCAGCAGCTTACAGGGGGCCGGGGAGCTGTTTTTT. This codes for CASSLQGAGELFF.

This clonotype was detected many times. The CDR3 DNA sequence: TGTGCCAGTAGCGGTCTCCAAGCGGAGACCCAGTACTTC. Translating gives CASSGLQAETQYF. The chain couples TRBV19 to TRBJ2-5; D not resolved. CDR1 is LNHDA and CDR2 is SQIVND in the germline V gene (reference sequence). V was clipped by 6 bases and J by 5 bases, with 13 bases between them. The CDR3 covers 13 residues. Drawing the rest from reference TRBV19 and TRBJ2-5, the complete variable domain is DGGITQSPKYLFRKEGQNVTLSCEQNLNHDAMYWYRQDPGQGLRLIYYSQIVNDFQKGDIAEGYSVSREKKESFPLTVTSAQKNPTAFYLCASSGLQAETQYFGPGTRLLVL.

Points on this clonotype: The likely explanation is a read error, given a far larger clone one base away. The rearrangement joins TRBV6-9 to TRBJ2-3; 15 positions match TRBD2. V was pared by 6 bases and J by 3 bases, with 10 bases of the junction left unmatched. The CDR3 is made up of 18 amino acids. The germline V gene has CDR1 MNHGY and CDR2 SVAAGI. The CDR3 nucleotides read TGTGCCAGCAGATACTACGGGACTAGCGGGGGGATGACAGATACGCAGTATTTT. This gives the protein CASRYYGTSGGMTDTQYF.

The sample holds many counts of this clonotype. This chain connects TRBV20-1 to TRBJ2-3; TRBD2 matches 10 bases. With V trimmed by 3 bases and J by 7 bases, 7 bases remained unmatched. From germline, CDR1 is DFQATT and CDR2 SNEGSKA (reference sequence). The CDR3 has 14 amino acids. The CDR3 nucleotides are TGCAGTGCTAGCCGGACTAGCGGAGCCAATACGCAGTATTTT. Translating gives CSASRTSGANTQYF.

This clonotype was seen many times. The rearrangement links TRBV6-2 or TRBV6-3 to TRBJ1-1; the D gene is possibly TRBD1 (6 bases). The CDR3 covers 15 residues. The germline V and J ends were trimmed by 5 bases and 4 bases, with 17 bases remaining between them. Germline V lookup: CDR1 MNHEY, CDR2 SVGEGT. CDR3 bases: TGTGCCAGCAGTCGTCTCCGGGGGCTGGGCACTGAAGCTTTCTTT. Translation: CASSRLRGLGTEAFF.

This clonotype is medium-sized in the sample. The chain is built from TRBV7-2 and TRBJ2-7; either TRBD1 or TRBD2 may fit D (5 bases each). CDR3 length: 16 residues. Trimming stripped 4 bases from V and 3 bases from J, with 19 bases between. The V gene's germline CDR1 is SGHTA and CDR2 FQGNSA. This CDR3 is CASSSSSGLGDYEQYF. The CDR3 coding sequence is TGTGCCAGCAGCTCAAGCTCAGGACTGGGGGACTACGAGCAGTACTTC.

This clonotype was detected many times. The chain couples TRBV18 to TRBJ2-7; perhaps TRBD1 as D (6 bases). Looked up from germline, CDR1 is KGHSH and CDR2 is LQKENI. V lost 4 bases to trimming and J lost 3 bases, with 10 bases between them. The CDR3 is 13 residues long. CDR3 amino acids: CASSRTDLYEQYF. The CDR3 DNA follows: TGTGCCAGCTCACGGACAGACCTCTACGAGCAGTACTTC. The complete variable domain, with remaining parts taken from reference TRBV18 and TRBJ2-7, reads NAGVMQNPRHLVRRRGQEARLRCSPMKGHSHVYWYRQLPEEGLKFMVYLQKENIIDESGMPKERFSAEFPKEGPSILRIQQVVRGDSAAYFCASSRTDLYEQYFGPGTRLTVT.

There are many counts of this clonotype. V and J are TRBV5-1 and TRBJ1-1; D uncertain. This CDR3 has 14 amino acids. Trimming left V 3 bases short and J 0 bases short, with 9 bases between. Germline CDR1 SGHRS, CDR2 YFSETQ. The CDR3 reads CASSSRLMNTEAFF. The CDR3 DNA reads as TGCGCCAGCAGCTCCCGACTGATGAACACTGAAGCTTTCTTT. Supplemented by reference TRBV5-1 and TRBJ1-1, the full variable domain reads KAGVTQTPRYLIKTRGQQVTLSCSPISGHRSVSWYQQTPGQGLQFLFEYFSETQRNKGNFPGRFSGRQFSNSRSEMNVSTLELGDSALYLCASSSRLMNTEAFFGQGTRLTVV.

This clonotype has at least ten counts. CDR3 in amino acids: CASSLAAQGGNSPLHF. DNA for the CDR3: TGCGCCAGCAGCTTGGCCGCTCAGGGCGGTAATTCACCCCTCCACTTT. The chain joins TRBV5-1 to TRBJ1-6; a weak D match, TRBD1 (5 bases). This CDR3 comprises 16 residues. Germline CDR1 is SGHRS and CDR2 is YFSETQ. Trimming shortened V by 0 bases and J by 6 bases, and 13 bases separated the two germline ends.

The chain combines TRBV7-9 with TRBJ2-7; unclear D gene. Trimming cost V 1 base and J 2 bases, with 12 bases left between them. The CDR3 is 15 amino acids. CDR1 and CDR2 (germline): SEHNR, FQNEAQ (reference sequence). The CDR3: CASSLEVGPTYEQYF. As DNA, the CDR3 is TGTGCCAGCAGCTTAGAGGTTGGGCCGACCTACGAGCAGTACTTC.

This clonotype has a count of ten or more. The rearrangement uses TRBV10-3 and TRBJ1-1; 7 bases agree with TRBD1. This CDR3 comprises 16 residues. V lost 7 bases, J lost 4 bases, and 15 bases stayed unmatched. Per the germline V gene, CDR1 is ENHRY and CDR2 is SYGVKD. The CDR3 DNA reads as TGTGCCATCACCCAAGACATCCAGGGGGTGGGCACTGAAGCTTTCTTT. Translating gives CAITQDIQGVGTEAFF.

Concerning this clonotype itself: This could be a read error, since a much larger clone is one nucleotide away. The chain has TRBV5-1 and TRBJ2-2; 8 bases fit TRBD1. CDR3 length: 15 amino acids. The germline CDR1 and CDR2 sequences are SGHRS and YFSETQ. The CDR3 DNA reads TGCGCCAGCAGCTTGCGGACAGGGTACACCGGGGGGCTGTTTTTT. Translated, it gives CASSLRTGYTGGLFF.

This clonotype appeared many times. V and J are TRBV7-9 and TRBJ1-1; D possibly corresponds to TRBD1 (5 bases). V lost 2 bases and J lost 5, with 9 bases in between. The germline V gene has CDR1 SEHNR and CDR2 FQNEAQ (reference sequence). The CDR3 runs 13 residues. For the CDR3, the DNA is TGTGCCAGCAGCTTATTTGAGGGGACTGAAGCTTTCTTT. Translated: CASSLFEGTEAFF.

To note about this clonotype: A much larger clonotype is one base distant, so this may be a read error. The chain carries TRBV29-1 and TRBJ1-1; no clear D gene. Trimming removed 5 bases at V and 1 base at J, with 11 bases between. In germline, CDR1 is SQVTM, CDR2 ANQGSEA. This CDR3 is built from 13 residues. CDR3 protein: CSVTINGNTEAFF. In DNA form, the CDR3 reads TGCAGCGTTACGATAAATGGGAACACTGAAGCTTTCTTT.

This clonotype was counted at least ten times. The chain carries TRBV24-1 and TRBJ2-1; D is unresolved. From germline, CDR1 is KGHDR and CDR2 SFDVKD. V dropped 1 base and J dropped 7 bases, with 4 bases sitting between them. This CDR3 contains 12 residues. CDR3 sequence reads: CATSDFRNEQFF. Here the CDR3 DNA reads TGTGCCACCAGTGATTTTAGGAATGAGCAGTTCTTC.

Comments on this clonotype: Germline is not matched at one junction end, which may reflect a read error. The V call is TRBV5-1, the J call TRBJ1-1; weak D call: TRBD1 (5 bases). In germline, CDR1 is SGHRS, CDR2 YFSETQ. This CDR3 has 16 residues. CDR3 sequence reads: CASSWGRKEGNTEDFF. CDR3 nucleotide sequence: TGCGCCAGCAGCTGGGGCCGGAAGGAGGGGAACACTGAAGATTTCTTT.

Only a few counts were recorded for this clonotype. The rearrangement links TRBV20-1 to TRBJ2-3; 12 positions match TRBD2. The CDR3 extends over 14 amino acids. From germline, CDR1 is DFQATT and CDR2 SNEGSKA (reference sequence). The V and J ends lost 5 bases and 2 bases, in that order; junction bases with no gene match: 2. CDR3 in amino acids: CSALAGGVTDTQYF. The CDR3 DNA follows: TGCAGTGCTCTAGCGGGAGGGGTCACAGATACGCAGTATTTT.

This clonotype was seen repeatedly, ten times or more. The chain combines TRBV5-1 with TRBJ1-1, with TRBD1 matching over 7 bases. V gave up 5 bases and J gave up 6 bases; unmatched junction bases: 7. Germline V CDR1 and CDR2: SGHRS, YFSETQ. This CDR3 is 13 amino acids long. The CDR3, as DNA: TGCGCCAGCAGACTAGATCAGGGGGCTGAAGCTTTCTTT. It encodes CASRLDQGAEAFF.

This clonotype showed up many times. The chain recombines TRBV20-1 with TRBJ1-5, with 8 bases identical to TRBD1. This CDR3 has 15 residues. Germline V gene sequence: CDR1 DFQATT, CDR2 SNEGSKA (reference sequence). Losses at the gene ends were 6 bases for V and 0 bases for J; bases not matched to a gene: 7. The CDR3 protein is CSAGPQGVSNQPQHF. The DNA for the CDR3 is TGCAGTGCCGGCCCACAGGGGGTTAGCAATCAGCCCCAGCATTTT.

Ten or more counts support this clonotype. The chain recombines TRBV4-2 with TRBJ1-1; possibly TRBD1 for D (5 bases). Germline CDR1 and CDR2: LGHNA and YNFKEQ. The V and J ends lost 4 bases and 5 bases respectively, with 20 bases between them. This CDR3 comprises 16 residues. The CDR3 nucleotides are TGTGCCAGCAGCCCGATGAAAGGGGACGAGGGTACTGAAGCTTTCTTT. It specifies CASSPMKGDEGTEAFF.

The chain combines TRBV6-6 with TRBJ2-7; 13 bases are shared with TRBD2. The germline V gene encodes CDR1 MNHNY and CDR2 SVGAGI (reference sequence). The CDR3 has 16 amino acids. V dropped 0 bases and J dropped 7; count of bases not matched to a gene: 6. CDR3 nucleotides: TGTGCCAGCAGTTACTCAGGGGGACTAGCGGGAAGAGAGCAGTACTTC. Translation gives CASSYSGGLAGREQYF.

Regarding this clonotype: A much larger clone differs from this one at a single base, so this may be a read error. CDR3 sequence: CANSLPGVTDTEAFF. The CDR3 DNA reads as TGTGCCAACAGCCTCCCAGGGGTGACTGACACTGAAGCTTTCTTT. The chain uses TRBV6-1 and TRBJ1-1; possibly TRBD1 for D (6 bases). V was clipped by 10 bases and J by 3 bases, with 21 bases between them. CDR3 length equals 15 residues. Germline CDR1 and CDR2: MNHNS and SASEGT.